This T cell receptor beta chain was observed in a study of T cells after posttransplantation cyclophosphamide. Only in-frame clones appear in the TCRdb table, and some are missing; sequencing was by immunoSEQ multiplex PCR. The sample has approximately 52,000 clones; around 84% are singletons. The ends lost 2 bases at V and 4 bases at J; junction bases unmatched: 7. Germline V gene sequence: CDR1 SSHAT, CDR2 FNYEAQ (reference sequence). This CDR3 is built from 15 residues. With regard to this clone: The antigen remains unidentified.

Overall study findings and caveats: Donor CD8+ memory clones often dominated recipient blood repertoires at later times.

The TCR originated in a young man with a blood cancer, CMV-positive, and with a related stem cell donor. This chain links TRBV7-7 with TRBJ2-5; 7 bases are shared with TRBD1. The specimen sequenced was PBMCs. The CDR3 is CASSLTGAPSETQYF. CDR3 coding DNA: TGTGCCAGCAGCTTAACAGGGGCCCCCTCAGAGACCCAGTACTTC.